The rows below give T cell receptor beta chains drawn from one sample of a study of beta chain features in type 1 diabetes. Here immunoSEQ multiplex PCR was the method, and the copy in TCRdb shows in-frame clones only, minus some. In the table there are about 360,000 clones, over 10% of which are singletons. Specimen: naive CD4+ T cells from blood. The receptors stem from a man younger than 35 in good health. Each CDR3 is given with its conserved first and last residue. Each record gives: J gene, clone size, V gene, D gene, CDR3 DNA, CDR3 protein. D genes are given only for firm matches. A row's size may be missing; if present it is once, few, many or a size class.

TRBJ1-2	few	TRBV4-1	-	TGCGCCAGCAGCCGGCAGAACTATGGCTACACCTTC	CASSRQNYGYTF
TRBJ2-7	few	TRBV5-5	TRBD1	TGTGCCAGCAGCAGCTCGGGACAGGCCGCCTACGAGCAGTACTTC	CASSSSGQAAYEQYF
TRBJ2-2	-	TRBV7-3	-	TGTGCCAGCAGCTTAACCGGGAAGCTGTTTTTT	CASSLTGKLFF
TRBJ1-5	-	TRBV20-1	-	TGCAGTGCTTTAGGAGAACCACCCCAGCATTTT	CSALGEPPQHF
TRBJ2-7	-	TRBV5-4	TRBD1	TGTGCCAGCAGCACCGGGACAGCCTCCTACGAGCAGTACTTC	CASSTGTASYEQYF
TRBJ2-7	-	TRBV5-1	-	TGCGCCAGCAGCTTGGAGGGGCAGAGCCGCTACGAGCAGTACTTC	CASSLEGQSRYEQYF
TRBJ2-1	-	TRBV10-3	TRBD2	TGTGCCATCAGTGCCCGGGAGGTGGTTAATGAGCAGTTCTTC	CAISAREVVNEQFF
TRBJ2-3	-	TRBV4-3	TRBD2	TGCGCCAGCAGCCCTGTAGCGGGGACAGATACGCAGTATTTT	CASSPVAGTDTQYF
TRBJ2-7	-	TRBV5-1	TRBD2	TGCGCCAGCAGCTTGACTAGCGACTCCAACGAGCAGTACTTC	CASSLTSDSNEQYF
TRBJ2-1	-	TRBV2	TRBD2	TGTGCCAGCAGTAGACTAGCGGGAGTTAACAATGAGCAGTTCTTC	CASSRLAGVNNEQFF
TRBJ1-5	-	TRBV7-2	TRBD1	TGTGCCAGCAGCCGGGCCGTGGGACAGGGGAACCAGCCCCAGCATTTT	CASSRAVGQGNQPQHF
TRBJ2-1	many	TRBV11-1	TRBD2	TGTGCCAGCAGACCGGGGGGGCCGTACAATGAGCAGTTCTTC	CASRPGGPYNEQFF
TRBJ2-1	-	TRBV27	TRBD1	TGTGCCAGCCTAACCTTTGGAGGGACAGGGGTCAATGAGCAGTTCTTC	CASLTFGGTGVNEQFF
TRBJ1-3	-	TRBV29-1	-	TGCAGCGTCGCCGGCCAGGCCTCTGGAAACACCATATATTTT	CSVAGQASGNTIYF
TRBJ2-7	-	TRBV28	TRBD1	TGTGCCAGCAGTTTCCACCAGGACAGGGATTACGAGCAGTACTTC	CASSFHQDRDYEQYF
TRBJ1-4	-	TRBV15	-	TGTGCCACCAGCAGAGATCACGGGGGGAATGAAAAACTGTTTTTT	CATSRDHGGNEKLFF
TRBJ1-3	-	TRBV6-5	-	TGTGCCAGCAGTAAAGACAGAGTAGGAAACACCATATATTTT	CASSKDRVGNTIYF
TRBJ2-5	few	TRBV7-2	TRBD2	TGTGCCAGCAGTCCAAATAGCGGGAGTGGGGAGACCCAGTACTTC	CASSPNSGSGETQYF
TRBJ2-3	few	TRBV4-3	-	TGCGCCAGCAGCCAAGACAGGGGGGTTTGGGATACGCAGTATTTT	CASSQDRGVWDTQYF
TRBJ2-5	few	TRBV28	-	TGTGCCAGCAGCAGGGGGGAAGTAGAGACCCAGTACTTC	CASSRGEVETQYF
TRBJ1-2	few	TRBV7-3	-	TGTGCCAGCAGCTTATATGAGGGAGGTGGCTACACCTTC	CASSLYEGGGYTF
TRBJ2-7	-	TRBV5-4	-	TGTGCCAGCAGCGTTGTCACAGGAGAGAAGCAGTACTTC	CASSVVTGEKQYF
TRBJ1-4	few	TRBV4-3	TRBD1	TGCGCCAGCAGCCAAGGGGGGCCGGGACAGGGCAATGAAAAACTGTTTTTT	CASSQGGPGQGNEKLFF
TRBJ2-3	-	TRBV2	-	TGTGCCAGCACAGTTGCAGGGTTCTCAGATACGCAGTATTTT	CASTVAGFSDTQYF
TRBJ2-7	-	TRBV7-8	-	TGTGCCAGCAGCTTAGCGCGGGGACTTACCTACGAGCAGTACTTC	CASSLARGLTYEQYF
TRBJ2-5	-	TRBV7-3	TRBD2	TGTGCCAGCAGCTTGCTAGCGGGGGACCAAGAGACCCAGTACTTC	CASSLLAGDQETQYF
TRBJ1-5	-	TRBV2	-	TGTGCCAGCAGCATCGACAGGACACGCAATCAGCCCCAGCATTTT	CASSIDRTRNQPQHF
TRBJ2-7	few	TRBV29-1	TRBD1	TGCAGCGTTGATCTACCAGGGGGCGCGGACGAGCAGTACTTC	CSVDLPGGADEQYF
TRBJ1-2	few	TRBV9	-	TGTGCCAGCAGCACGGACTCCGCGGGCTATGGCTACACCTTC	CASSTDSAGYGYTF